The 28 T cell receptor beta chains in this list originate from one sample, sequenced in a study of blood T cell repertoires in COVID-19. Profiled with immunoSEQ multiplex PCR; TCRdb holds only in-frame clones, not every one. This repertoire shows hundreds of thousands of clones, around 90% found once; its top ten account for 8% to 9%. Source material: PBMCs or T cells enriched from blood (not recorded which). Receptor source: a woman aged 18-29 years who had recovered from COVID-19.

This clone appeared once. CDR3 DNA sequence: TGTGCCAGCCGACCGGGGGGGGCCGGGGAGCTGTTTTTT. Its protein product is CASRPGGAGELFF. The genes are TRBV28 and TRBJ2-2; 8 bases match TRBD2. The CDR3 is made up of 13 amino acids. Germline-derived CDR1 and CDR2 are MDHEN and SYDVKM. V dropped 8 bases and J dropped 6; count of bases not matched to a gene: 5. Drawing the rest from reference TRBV28 and TRBJ2-2, the complete variable domain is DVKVTQSSRYLVKRTGEKVFLECVQDMDHENMFWYRQDPGLGLRLIYFSYDVKMKEKGDIPEGYSVSREKKERFSLILESASTNQTSMYLCASRPGGAGELFFGEGSRLTVL.

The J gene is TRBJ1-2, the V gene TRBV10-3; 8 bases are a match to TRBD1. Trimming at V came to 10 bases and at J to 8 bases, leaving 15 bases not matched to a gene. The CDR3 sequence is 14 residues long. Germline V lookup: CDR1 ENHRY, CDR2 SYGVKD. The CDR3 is CATFRGQGLYGYTF. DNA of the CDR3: TGTGCCACCTTTCGTGGACAGGGCCTATACGGCTACACCTTC.

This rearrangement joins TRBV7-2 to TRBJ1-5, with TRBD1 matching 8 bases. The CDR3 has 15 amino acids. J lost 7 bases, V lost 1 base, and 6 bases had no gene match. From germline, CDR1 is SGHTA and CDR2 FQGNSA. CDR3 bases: TGTGCCAGCAGCTTAGGGACAGGGTACGGGCAGCCCCAGCATTTT. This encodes CASSLGTGYGQPQHF.

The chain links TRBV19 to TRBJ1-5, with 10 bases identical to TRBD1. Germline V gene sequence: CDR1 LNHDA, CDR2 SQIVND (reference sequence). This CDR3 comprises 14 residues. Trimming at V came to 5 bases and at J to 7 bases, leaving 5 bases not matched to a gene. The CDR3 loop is CASSPGTGDQPQHF. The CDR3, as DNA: TGTGCCAGTAGTCCCGGGACAGGGGACCAGCCCCAGCATTTT.

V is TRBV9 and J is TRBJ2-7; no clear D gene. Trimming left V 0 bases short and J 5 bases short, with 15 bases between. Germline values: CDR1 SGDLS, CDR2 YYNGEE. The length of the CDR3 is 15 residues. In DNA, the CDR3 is TGTGCCAGCAGCGTAGGGTCAGGCCGCCAGAACGAGCAGTACTTC. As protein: CASSVGSGRQNEQYF.

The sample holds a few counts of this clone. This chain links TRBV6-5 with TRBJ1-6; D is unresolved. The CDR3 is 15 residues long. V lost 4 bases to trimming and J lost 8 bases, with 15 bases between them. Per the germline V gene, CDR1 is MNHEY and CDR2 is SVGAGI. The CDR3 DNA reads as TGTGCCAGCAGTTCTTCAGGATACGGTGATTCACCCCTCCACTTT. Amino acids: CASSSSGYGDSPLHF.

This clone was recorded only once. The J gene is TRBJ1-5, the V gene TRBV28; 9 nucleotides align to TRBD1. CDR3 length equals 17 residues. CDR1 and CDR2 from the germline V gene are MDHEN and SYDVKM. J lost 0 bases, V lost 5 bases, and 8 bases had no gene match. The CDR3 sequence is CASSRQQGAFSNQPQHF. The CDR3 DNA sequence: TGTGCCAGCAGTCGGCAACAGGGGGCTTTTAGCAATCAGCCCCAGCATTTT.

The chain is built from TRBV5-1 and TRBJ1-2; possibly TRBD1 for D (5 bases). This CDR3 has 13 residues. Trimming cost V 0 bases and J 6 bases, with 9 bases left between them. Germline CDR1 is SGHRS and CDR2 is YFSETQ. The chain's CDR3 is CASSLEWGDGYTF. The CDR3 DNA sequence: TGCGCCAGCAGCTTGGAGTGGGGGGATGGCTACACCTTC. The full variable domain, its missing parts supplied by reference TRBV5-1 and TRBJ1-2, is KAGVTQTPRYLIKTRGQQVTLSCSPISGHRSVSWYQQTPGQGLQFLFEYFSETQRNKGNFPGRFSGRQFSNSRSEMNVSTLELGDSALYLCASSLEWGDGYTFGSGTRLTVV.

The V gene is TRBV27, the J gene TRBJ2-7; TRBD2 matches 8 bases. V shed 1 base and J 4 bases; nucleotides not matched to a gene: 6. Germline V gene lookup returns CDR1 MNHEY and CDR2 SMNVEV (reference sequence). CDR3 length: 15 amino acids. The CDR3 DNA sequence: TGTGCCAGCAGTTTATTCCGGCGGGAGGAGTACGAGCAGTACTTC. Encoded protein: CASSLFRREEYEQYF.

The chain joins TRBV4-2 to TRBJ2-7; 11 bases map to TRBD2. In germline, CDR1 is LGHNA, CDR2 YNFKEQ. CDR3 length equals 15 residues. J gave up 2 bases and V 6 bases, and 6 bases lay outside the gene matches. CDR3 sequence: CASRPGLAAPYEQYF. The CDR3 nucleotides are TGTGCCAGCAGGCCGGGACTAGCGGCCCCCTACGAGCAGTACTTC.

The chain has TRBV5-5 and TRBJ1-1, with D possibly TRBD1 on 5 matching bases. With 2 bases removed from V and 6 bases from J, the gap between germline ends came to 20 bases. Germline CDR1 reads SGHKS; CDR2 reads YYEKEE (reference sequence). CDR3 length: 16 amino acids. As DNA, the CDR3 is TGTGCCAGCAGCTTTGATGGGACGGCCGGGAGGGCTGAAGCTTTCTTT. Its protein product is CASSFDGTAGRAEAFF. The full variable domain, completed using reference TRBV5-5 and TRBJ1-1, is DAGVTQSPTHLIKTRGQQVTLRCSPISGHKSVSWYQQVLGQGPQFIFQYYEKEERGRGNFPDRFSARQFPNYSSELNVNALLLGDSALYLCASSFDGTAGRAEAFFGQGTRLTVV.

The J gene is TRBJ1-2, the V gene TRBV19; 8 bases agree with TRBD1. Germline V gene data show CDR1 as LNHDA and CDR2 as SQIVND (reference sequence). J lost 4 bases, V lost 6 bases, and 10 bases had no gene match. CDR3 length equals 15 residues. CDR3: CASSLGQGGIYGYTF. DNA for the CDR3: TGTGCCAGTAGCCTCGGACAGGGTGGAATCTATGGCTACACCTTC.

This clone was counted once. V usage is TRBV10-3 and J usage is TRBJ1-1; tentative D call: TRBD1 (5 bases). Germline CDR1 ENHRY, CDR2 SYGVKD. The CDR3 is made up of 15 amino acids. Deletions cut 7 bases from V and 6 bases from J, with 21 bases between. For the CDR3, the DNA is TGTGCCATCAAGGACACAAGGGTCCCCAACTCTGAAGCTTTCTTT. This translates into CAIKDTRVPNSEAFF.

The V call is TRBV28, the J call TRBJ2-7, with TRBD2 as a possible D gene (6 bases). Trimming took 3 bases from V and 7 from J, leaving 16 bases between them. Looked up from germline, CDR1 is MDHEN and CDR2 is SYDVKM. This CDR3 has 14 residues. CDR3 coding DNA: TGTGCCAGCAGTTTTTGGGGAGGAAGACGGGAGCAGTACTTC. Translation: CASSFWGGRREQYF.

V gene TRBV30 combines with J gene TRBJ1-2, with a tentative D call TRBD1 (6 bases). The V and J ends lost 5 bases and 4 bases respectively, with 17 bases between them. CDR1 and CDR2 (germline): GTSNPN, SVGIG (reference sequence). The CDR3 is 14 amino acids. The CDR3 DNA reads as TGTGCCTGGTCCACGGGGGGCCGGGCCTATGGCTACACCTTC. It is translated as CAWSTGGRAYGYTF.

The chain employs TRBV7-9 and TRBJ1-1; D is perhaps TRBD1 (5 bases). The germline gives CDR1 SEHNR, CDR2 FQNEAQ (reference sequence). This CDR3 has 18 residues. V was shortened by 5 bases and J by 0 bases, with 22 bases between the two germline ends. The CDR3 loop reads CASSRLRRGSPLNTEAFF. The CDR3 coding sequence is TGTGCCAGCAGCCGCCTTCGAAGGGGTTCCCCTTTGAACACTGAAGCTTTCTTT.

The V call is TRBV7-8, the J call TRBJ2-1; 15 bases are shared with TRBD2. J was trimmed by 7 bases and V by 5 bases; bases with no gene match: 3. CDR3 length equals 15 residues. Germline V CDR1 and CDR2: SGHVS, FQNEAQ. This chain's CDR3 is CASSAGLAGGNEQFF. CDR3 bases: TGTGCCAGCAGCGCGGGACTAGCGGGAGGTAATGAGCAGTTCTTC.

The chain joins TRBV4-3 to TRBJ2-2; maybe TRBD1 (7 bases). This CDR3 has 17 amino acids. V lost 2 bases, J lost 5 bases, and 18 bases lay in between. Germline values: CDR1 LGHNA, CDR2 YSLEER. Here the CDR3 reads CASSQLRGETPTGELFF. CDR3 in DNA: TGCGCCAGCAGCCAACTCAGGGGGGAGACACCGACCGGGGAGCTGTTTTTT.

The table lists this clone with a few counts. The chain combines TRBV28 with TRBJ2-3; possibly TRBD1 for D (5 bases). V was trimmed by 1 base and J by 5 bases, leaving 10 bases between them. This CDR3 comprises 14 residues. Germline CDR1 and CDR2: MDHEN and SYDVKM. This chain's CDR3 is CASSLSGARDTQYF. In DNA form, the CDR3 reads TGTGCCAGCAGTTTATCTGGGGCCAGAGATACGCAGTATTTT.

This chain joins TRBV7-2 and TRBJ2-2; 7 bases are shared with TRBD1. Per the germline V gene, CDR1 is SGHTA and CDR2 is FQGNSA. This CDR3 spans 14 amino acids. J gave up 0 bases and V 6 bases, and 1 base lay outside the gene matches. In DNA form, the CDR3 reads TGTGCCAGCAGACAGGGGCCGAACACCGGGGAGCTGTTTTTT. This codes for CASRQGPNTGELFF.

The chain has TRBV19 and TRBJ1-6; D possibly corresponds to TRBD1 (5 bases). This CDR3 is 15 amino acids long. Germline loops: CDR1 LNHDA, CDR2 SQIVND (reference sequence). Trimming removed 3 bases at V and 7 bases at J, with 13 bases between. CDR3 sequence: CASSIRQGLNSPLHF. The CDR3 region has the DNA TGTGCCAGTAGTATCCGCCAGGGCTTGAATTCACCCCTCCACTTT.

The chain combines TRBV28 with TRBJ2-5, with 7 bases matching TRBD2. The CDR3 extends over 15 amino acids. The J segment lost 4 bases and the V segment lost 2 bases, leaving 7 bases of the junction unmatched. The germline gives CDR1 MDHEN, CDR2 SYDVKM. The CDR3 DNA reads TGTGCCAGCAGTTTACCCGGGGGGTACACAGAGACCCAGTACTTC. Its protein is CASSLPGGYTETQYF.

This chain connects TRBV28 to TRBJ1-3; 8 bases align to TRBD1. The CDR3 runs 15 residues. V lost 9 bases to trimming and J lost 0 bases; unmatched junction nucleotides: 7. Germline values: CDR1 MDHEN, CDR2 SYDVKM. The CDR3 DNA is TGTGCCAGTAAGCGACAGGGGAACTCTGGAAACACCATATATTTT. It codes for CASKRQGNSGNTIYF.

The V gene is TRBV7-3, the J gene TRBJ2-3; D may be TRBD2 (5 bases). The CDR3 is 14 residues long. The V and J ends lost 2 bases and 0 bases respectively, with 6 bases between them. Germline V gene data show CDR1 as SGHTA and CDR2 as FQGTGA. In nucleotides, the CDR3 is TGTGCCAGCAGCTTACGAGGGAGCACAGATACGCAGTATTTT. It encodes CASSLRGSTDTQYF.

Here the CDR3 reads CASRRSRGGGENTGELFF. CDR3 coding DNA: TGCGCCAGCAGAAGAAGCCGCGGCGGGGGCGAGAACACCGGGGAGCTGTTTTTT. The chain recombines TRBV4-1 with TRBJ2-2, with a weak D call TRBD2 (7 bases). CDR1 is MGHRA, CDR2 YSYEKL, per germline. The length of the CDR3 is 18 residues. V gave up 6 bases and J gave up 1 base, with 21 bases separating them.

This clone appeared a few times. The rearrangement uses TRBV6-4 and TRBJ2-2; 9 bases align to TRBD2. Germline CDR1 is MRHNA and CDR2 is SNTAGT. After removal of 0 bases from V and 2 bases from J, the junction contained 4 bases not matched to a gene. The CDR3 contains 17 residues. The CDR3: CASSDSPSGANTGELFF. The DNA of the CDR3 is TGTGCCAGCAGTGACTCCCCTAGCGGGGCTAACACCGGGGAGCTGTTTTTT.

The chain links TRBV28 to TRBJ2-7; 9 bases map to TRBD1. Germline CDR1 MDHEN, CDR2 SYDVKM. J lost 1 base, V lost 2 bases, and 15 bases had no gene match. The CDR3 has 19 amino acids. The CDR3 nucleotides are TGTGCCAGCAGTTTAGCCGGTGGACAGGGGATCTCGATATCCTACGAGCAGTACTTC. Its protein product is CASSLAGGQGISISYEQYF.

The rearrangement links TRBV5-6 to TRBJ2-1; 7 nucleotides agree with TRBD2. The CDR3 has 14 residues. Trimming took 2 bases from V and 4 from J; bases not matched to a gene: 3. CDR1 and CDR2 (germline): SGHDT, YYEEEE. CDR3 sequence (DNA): TGTGCCAGCAGCTTCGGACTAGGGTACAATGAGCAGTTCTTC. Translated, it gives CASSFGLGYNEQFF.